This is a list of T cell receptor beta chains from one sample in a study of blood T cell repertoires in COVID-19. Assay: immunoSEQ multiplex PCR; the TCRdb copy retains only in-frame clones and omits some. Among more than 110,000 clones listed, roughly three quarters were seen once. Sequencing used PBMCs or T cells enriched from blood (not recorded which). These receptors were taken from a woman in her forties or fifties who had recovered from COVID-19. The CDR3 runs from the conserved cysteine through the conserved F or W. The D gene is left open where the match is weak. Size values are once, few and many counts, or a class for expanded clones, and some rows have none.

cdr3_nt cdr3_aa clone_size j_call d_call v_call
TGTGCCAGCAGCCTTAGAGGACTGAACCAGGGCTACACCTTC CASSLRGLNQGYTF - TRBJ1-2 - TRBV3-1/TRBV3-2
TGTGCCAGTAGCACAGGGGCCTCTGGAAACACCATATATTTT CASSTGASGNTIYF - TRBJ1-3 TRBD1 TRBV19
TGTGCCAGCAGTGAAGGTCGTACAGGGGGTGAAAAACTGTTTTTT CASSEGRTGGEKLFF - TRBJ1-4 TRBD1 TRBV2
TGTGCCAGCAGCCCCCCAGCCGGACGTGGGGGCTACTATGGCTACACCTTC CASSPPAGRGGYYGYTF - TRBJ1-2 - TRBV7-9
TGTGCCAGCAGCTTAGGATCGGGACAGCGTGAAAAACTGTTTTTT CASSLGSGQREKLFF - TRBJ1-4 TRBD1 TRBV7-9
TGTGCCAGCAGTGGGCGGTTCGGGGGGCATGGCACTGAAGCTTTCTTT CASSGRFGGHGTEAFF - TRBJ1-1 - TRBV2
TGCGCCAGCAGCTTGGCGGGACACCCGAATGAAAAACTGTTTTTT CASSLAGHPNEKLFF - TRBJ1-4 - TRBV5-1
TGCGCCAGCAGCAACAGGGCAGGGAGCTACAATGAGCAGTTCTTC CASSNRAGSYNEQFF few TRBJ2-1 - TRBV5-1
TGTGCCAGCAGCCCTGAGCCCTCCCCCACCGGGGAGCTGTTTTTT CASSPEPSPTGELFF - TRBJ2-2 - TRBV7-9
TGCACCCCGGCGGGGCATGGTGAAGCTTTCTTT CTPAGHGEAFF - TRBJ1-1 - TRBV20-1
TGCAGCGTCGCCAGTCTGAACACTGAAGCTTTCTTT CSVASLNTEAFF - TRBJ1-1 - TRBV29-1
TGTGCCAGCAGCTTAGAGGTGGCTAGAGAAAAACTGTTTTTT CASSLEVAREKLFF - TRBJ1-4 - TRBV7-8
TGTGCCAGTAGTTCTCCCTCGGGTCGATACCAAGAGACCCAGTACTTC CASSSPSGRYQETQYF - TRBJ2-5 - TRBV19
TGTGCCAGTAGTATAATTTGGGCAGGGAACAATCAGCCCCAGCATTTT CASSIIWAGNNQPQHF - TRBJ1-5 - TRBV19
TGTGCCAGCAGGAGGGGACAGGACACTGAAGCTTTCTTT CASRRGQDTEAFF - TRBJ1-1 TRBD1 TRBV27
TGTGCCTCGGGACAGCAGCATGGCTACACCTTC CASGQQHGYTF - TRBJ1-2 TRBD1 TRBV6-5
TGTGCCAGCAGCCCGGAGGGGAGGGGCACTGAAGCTTTCTTT CASSPEGRGTEAFF - TRBJ1-1 - TRBV5-5
TGTGCCAGCAGCCAAAGAGCAGATACGCAGTATTTT CASSQRADTQYF - TRBJ2-3 - TRBV4-2
TGTGCCAGCAGCGTAGGACTTTTGGACATGAACACTGAAGCTTTCTTT CASSVGLLDMNTEAFF - TRBJ1-1 - TRBV9
TGTGCCAGCGGGGAGAGACGGGCAACTGGGGCCAACGTCCTGACTTTC CASGERRATGANVLTF - TRBJ2-6 - TRBV2
TGTGCCAGCAGCTTTCTTAGCGGGGGGGCCCAAACCGGGGAGCTGTTTTTT CASSFLSGGAQTGELFF - TRBJ2-2 TRBD2 TRBV5-6
TGTGCCAGCAGCCAAGACCCGGGGGGGACTGGAAACACCATATATTTT CASSQDPGGTGNTIYF - TRBJ1-3 - TRBV3-1/TRBV3-2
TGTGCCACCAGCAGTGAACAGGGGGCCTATGGCTACACCTTC CATSSEQGAYGYTF - TRBJ1-2 TRBD1 TRBV15
TGTGCCAGCAGTCTGGACAGATATGAAGCTTTCTTT CASSLDRYEAFF - TRBJ1-1 - TRBV6-5
TGTGCCATCAGCGGGAGCTATGGCTACACCTTC CAISGSYGYTF few TRBJ1-2 - TRBV10-3
TGTGCCAGCAGCGGTCTTGGGACAGGGCCCTCCTATGGCTACACCTTC CASSGLGTGPSYGYTF - TRBJ1-2 TRBD1 TRBV4-2
TGTGCCAGCAGTTACCTAACCGCAGGATATTCACCCCTCCACTTT CASSYLTAGYSPLHF many TRBJ1-6 - TRBV6-5
TGTGCCAGCAGTTTGCGGGTCTACGAGCAGTACTTC CASSLRVYEQYF - TRBJ2-7 - TRBV28
TGTGCCAGCAGTGATGGGAGTAACTATGGCTACACCTTC CASSDGSNYGYTF - TRBJ1-2 - TRBV6-1
TGTGCCAGCAGTCCCTCAACATCGACCCAGCATTTT CASSPSTSTQHF - TRBJ1-5 - TRBV6-2/TRBV6-3
TGTGCCAGCACTCTGAGTCGGTACACCATATATTTT CASTLSRYTIYF once TRBJ1-3 - TRBV2
TGTGCCAGCAGCCCTCCCGGGACTAGCGGGGGGTACACAGATACGCAGTATTTT CASSPPGTSGGYTDTQYF many TRBJ2-3 TRBD2 TRBV5-4
TGTGCCAGCAGCCAACCCGGGACAGGGGGCTTCTACGAGCAGTACTTC CASSQPGTGGFYEQYF once TRBJ2-7 TRBD1 TRBV3-1/TRBV3-2
TGTGCCAGTAGTAGAAGATTCGACAGGCTTGGCTACACCTTC CASSRRFDRLGYTF - TRBJ1-2 - TRBV19
TGTGCCATCAGTGAACAGTTAGGTGGCACCGGGGAGCTGTTTTTT CAISEQLGGTGELFF - TRBJ2-2 - TRBV10-3
TGCGCCAGCAGCACAACAGGGGGCACTGAAGCTTTCTTT CASSTTGGTEAFF - TRBJ1-1 TRBD1 TRBV5-1
TGTGCCAGCAGCTCCCCCACACAAGAGACCCAGTACTTC CASSSPTQETQYF few TRBJ2-5 - TRBV11-1
TGTGCCAGCAGCTTATTCGTTGAGCAGTTCTTC CASSLFVEQFF - TRBJ2-1 - TRBV11-2
TGTGCCTGGAGCCCAGGATGGAACACCGGGGAGCTGTTTTTT CAWSPGWNTGELFF many TRBJ2-2 - TRBV30
TGTGCCAGCAGCTTACTGGGGACAGCTTCTGAAGCTTTCTTT CASSLLGTASEAFF - TRBJ1-1 TRBD1 TRBV7-9
TGTGCCAGCAGTGAACTAGACCGGGACTCCTACGAGCAGTACTTC CASSELDRDSYEQYF - TRBJ2-7 - TRBV2
TGTGCCAGCAGTGAAAGAGGAGGGGATGGCTACACCTTC CASSERGGDGYTF - TRBJ1-2 - TRBV2
TGTGCCAGCAGCCTACAGGGCTACGAGCAGTACTTC CASSLQGYEQYF - TRBJ2-7 - TRBV7-9
TGTGCCAGCAGCTCCCCAACTGAAGCTTTCTTT CASSSPTEAFF - TRBJ1-1 - TRBV7-9
TGCAGCGTCCCAGGGCTAAGGAACACTGAAGCTTTCTTT CSVPGLRNTEAFF - TRBJ1-1 - TRBV29-1
TGTGCCAGCAGGGTCCAGGGGAGCGAAAACATTCAGTACTTC CASRVQGSENIQYF - TRBJ2-4 - TRBV6-5
TGTGCCAGCAGTAACGGGGGGTGGGCGAGCACCGGGGAGCTGTTTTTT CASSNGGWASTGELFF - TRBJ2-2 TRBD2 TRBV5-5
TGTGCCAGCAGCTTTGGACAGGGGGAAAAACTGTTTTTT CASSFGQGEKLFF few TRBJ1-4 TRBD1 TRBV7-2
TGTGCCAGCAGCGTAGAAGTCAGGAACAACAATGAGCAGTTCTTC CASSVEVRNNNEQFF - TRBJ2-1 - TRBV9
TGTGCCAGCAGACTGGGGGGAGGCTACACCTTC CASRLGGGYTF - TRBJ1-2 - TRBV12-3/TRBV12-4
TGTGCCAGCAGCTCAGCTAGACAGTTTTGGGAGCTGTTTTTT CASSSARQFWELFF - TRBJ2-2 - TRBV7-6
TGCACCAGCAGCCAAGAGGGGGACAGGGCGGCCGGGGAGCTGTTTTTT CTSSQEGDRAAGELFF - TRBJ2-2 - TRBV1
TGTGCCATCAGTGATCTTAGCGGGGGGGCCGCAGATGAGCAGTTCTTC CAISDLSGGAADEQFF - TRBJ2-1 TRBD2 TRBV10-3
TGTGCCAGCAGCGGAGACGAAAGCTCTGGAAACACCATATATTTT CASSGDESSGNTIYF - TRBJ1-3 - TRBV6-5
TGTGCCAGCAGCTTGGGTGGGCCAGGTTACCATTCACCCCTCCACTTT CASSLGGPGYHSPLHF - TRBJ1-6 - TRBV5-8